This TCR beta chain was captured in a study of monozygotic twins with cystic fibrosis (dated by TCRdb to 2020 to 2022). Regarding the complete study: Around 3.3 micrograms of fragmented DNA went through around 16 PCR cycles to produce barcoded libraries. Data for three of the twin pairs had been reported previously in another context. To gauge how much genetics shapes V and J gene usage, the researchers compared TCR beta repertoires both within and across 16 monozygotic twin pairs who have cystic fibrosis. Ten female and six male twin pairs, aged roughly 2.0 to 40 years (median about 9 years) and mostly children and adolescents, were included in the cohort. On the day of blood sampling, twins were ranked among 850 to 1,100 cohort participants for weight-for-height and for FEVPerc (FEV1 disease centile). Beyond this particular receptor, the publication reports: The cohort was small, and no association was found between shared CDR3 numbers and age, concordance or disease severity. Simpson clonality tended to be low (median roughly 0.0088), which suggests a naive-dominated repertoire, although clonality was higher in the most severely affected patients. V gene usage was most similar to the co-twin for 13 of 16 pairs, and J usage for 8 of 16 pairs, suggesting genetic constraints. Significantly higher nucleotide-identical clonotype sharing was observed within monozygotic CF twin pairs than between unrelated CF individuals (P = 0.000026, Mann-Whitney).

CDR3 length: 15 amino acids, cysteine to phenylalanine. Solely the CDR3 DNA is kept, with 45 bases framed from the first base. In the germline V gene, CDR1 corresponds to SNHLY and CDR2 to FYNNEI. V lost 6 bases and J lost 3 bases, and the count of bases not matched to a germline gene is 10. TCR beta CDR3 regions were amplified by multiplex PCR using the immunoSEQ immune profiling system, following the manufacturer's instructions. An Illumina NextSeq system was used for sequencing. On the authors' methods: Sequence data were processed on the immunoSEQ Analyzer platform, and clonality was calculated as the square root of Simpson's index of productive rearrangements. V and J usage similarity was measured by Jensen-Shannon distance, and CDR3 generation probabilities were computed with OLGA. Shared CDR3 sequences were searched in the immuneACCESS database (August 2020) and in VDJdb (December 2020). In its TCRdb copy, this immuneACCESS table keeps in-frame sequences only and misses some clones. Where compared with another copy, unresolved V genes explain less than half of these, and the others have no known cause. The DNA was the basis for D and trimming; V, J and clone size are from that table. The sample yields some 31,000 clones; around four fifths were counted once. 0.8% to 1% of the sample is held by the ten biggest clonotypes.

The twin pairs came from the European Cystic Fibrosis Twin and Sibling Study Cohort, a cohort that recruited patients from about 160 CF clinics across 14 European countries. Zygosity and CFTR genotype were confirmed in-house, and zygosity was tested by multiplex PCR of nine short tandem repeat loci. Each twin gave a peripheral blood sample, and clinical parameters were documented on that same day of blood sampling. Genomic DNA was isolated from peripheral blood cells with phenol/chloroform and kept in TE buffer at 4 degrees C. With respect to this clone: Its antigen is still unknown. Per-nucleotide qualities are absent, and no much larger clonotype sits a single base away.

The chain uses TRBV2 and TRBJ2-7; 8 middle bases align to TRBD1. What was sequenced was blood. The source is a girl aged 2 to 10 with cystic fibrosis. The CDR3 region reads CASRGDRGHLYEQYF. The DNA sequence reads TGTGCCAGCAGGGGCGACAGGGGTCACCTCTACGAGCAGTACTTC.